This T cell receptor (beta chain) was documented in a study of shared clonotypes between healthy human individuals. Everyone who donated was a Caucasian adult who lived in Nashville, Tennessee. Trimming at V came to 4 bases and at J to 8 bases, leaving 7 bases not matched to a gene. Germline V gene lookup returns CDR1 MNHEY and CDR2 SVGAGI. The CDR3 is 15 residues long. Method: immunoSEQ multiplex PCR; TCRdb's copy keeps in-frame clones and lacks some. The data show more than 400,000 clones, roughly 80% seen once. This clone has more than one count but fewer than ten. The chain employs TRBV6-5 and TRBJ2-1; TRBD1 aligns across 11 bases. Material for sequencing was PBMCs. This clonotype was sampled from a woman aged 35 to 49 in good health. Some clones in this sample may be carry-over from other donors' samples. CDR3 DNA: TGTGCCAGCAGTTCTGGACAGGGGGCTTGGCATGAGCAGTTCTTC. The encoded protein is CASSSGQGAWHEQFF.